The T cell receptor (beta chain) described here comes from a study of blood T cell repertoires in COVID-19. Study-wide background: Samples of COVID-19 (acute and convalescent) were obtained from the United States, Italy and Spain. The analysed material was cDNA or gDNA that came from T cells, B-cell-depleted T cells, or PBMCs.

Original methodology: Reference gene primer amplification gave nucleated cell count estimates. Measured with immunoSEQ multiplex PCR; TCRdb has only the in-frame clones, and not every one. Clonal size and the V and J genes are those of that table, whereas D and trimming came from the DNA. This table holds roughly 110,000 clones, 71% found once. Trimming removed 6 bases from V and 10 bases from J; junction bases left unmatched: 6. The CDR3 is 12 residues long. Germline lookup yields CDR1 MGHRA and CDR2 YSYEKL. This TCR was sampled from a human donor with acute or convalescent COVID-19. The donor label of this sample is uncertain. The sequenced sample consisted of peripheral blood. This chain links TRBV4-1 with TRBJ2-1, with 7 bases aligning to TRBD1. The CDR3 loop reads CASRHQGEEQFF. The CDR3 DNA is TGCGCCAGCAGGCACCAGGGGGAGGAGCAGTTCTTC.